This T cell receptor (beta chain) was found in a study of blood T cell repertoires in COVID-19. The overall study: From the United States, Italy and Spain came samples of acute and convalescent COVID-19.

This table comes from immunoSEQ multiplex PCR, and its TCRdb copy is limited to in-frame clones, with some not included. The table lists about 220,000 clones, 70% to 90% of them singletons. The source of this sequence is a man between 45 and 60 years old who had recovered from COVID-19. Sequenced input: peripheral blood.

CDR3 loop: CASSQDLMIAGGNEQFF. The DNA of the CDR3 is TGTGCCAGCAGCCAAGATTTGATGATAGCGGGAGGCAATGAGCAGTTCTTC. The gene calls are TRBV4-2 and TRBJ2-1, with 10 bases that match TRBD2. Trimming at V came to 0 bases and at J to 6 bases, leaving 8 bases not matched to a gene. The CDR3 runs 17 residues. Germline CDR1 reads LGHNA; CDR2 reads YNFKEQ.